This TCR beta chain is drawn from a study of spatial heterogeneity in lung cancer. This clonotype was seen a handful of times. TCRdb re-called the 5' RACE reads with MiXCR, one entry per CDR3 protein. The table shows fewer than 20,000 distinct CDR3 sequences, with roughly a fifth occurring only once. Time point denoted: sample taken at primary tumor resection. Unsorted whole RNA samples from tumor, nontumor lung or frozen PBMC were sequenced. Losses at the gene ends were 0 bases for V and 4 bases for J; bases not matched to a gene: 5. This CDR3 is built from 16 residues. CDR1 LGHDT and CDR2 YNNKEL come from the germline V gene (reference sequence).

Sequencing was performed on PBMCs, taken at surgery. The TCR sequence derives from a male donor with early-stage non-small cell lung cancer. This chain connects TRBV3-1 to TRBJ2-1; 8 positions match TRBD2. This CDR3 is CASSQDSGGTYNEQFF. In nucleotides, the CDR3 is TGTGCCAGCAGCCAAGACTCGGGGGGGACGTACAATGAGCAGTTCTTC.